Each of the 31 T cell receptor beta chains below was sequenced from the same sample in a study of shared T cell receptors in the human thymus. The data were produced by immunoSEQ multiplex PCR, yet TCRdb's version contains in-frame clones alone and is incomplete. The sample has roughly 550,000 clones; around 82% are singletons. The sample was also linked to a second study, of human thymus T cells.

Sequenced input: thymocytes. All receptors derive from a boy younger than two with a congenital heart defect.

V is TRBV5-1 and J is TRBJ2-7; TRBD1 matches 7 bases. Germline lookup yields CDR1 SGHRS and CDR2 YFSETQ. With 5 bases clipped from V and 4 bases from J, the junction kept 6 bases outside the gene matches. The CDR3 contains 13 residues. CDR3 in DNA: TGCGCCAGCAGAGAGACAGGGCTTTACGAGCAGTACTTC. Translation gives CASRETGLYEQYF.

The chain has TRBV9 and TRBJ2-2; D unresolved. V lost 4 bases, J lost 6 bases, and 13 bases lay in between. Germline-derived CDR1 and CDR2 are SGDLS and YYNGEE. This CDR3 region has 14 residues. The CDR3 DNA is TGTGCCAGCAGCCCCCCGTCGGGTCCCGGGGAGCTGTTTTTT. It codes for CASSPPSGPGELFF.

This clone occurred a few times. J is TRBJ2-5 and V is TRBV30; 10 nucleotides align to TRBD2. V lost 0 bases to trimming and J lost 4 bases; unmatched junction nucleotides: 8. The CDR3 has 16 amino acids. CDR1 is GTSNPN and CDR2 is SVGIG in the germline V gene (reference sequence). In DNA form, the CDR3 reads TGTGCCTGGAGTGTCAGCGGGAGGGGATTGGGAGAGACCCAGTACTTC. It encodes CAWSVSGRGLGETQYF.

CDR3 sequence: CASSQITRTSTDTQYF. DNA of the CDR3: TGCGCCAGCAGCCAAATTACTAGGACTAGCACAGATACGCAGTATTTT. The rearrangement links TRBV4-3 to TRBJ2-3; possible D gene TRBD2, 5 bases. Germline V CDR1 and CDR2: LGHNA, YSLEER. This CDR3 is 16 amino acids long. Trimming shortened V by 2 bases and J by 0 bases, and 12 bases separated the two germline ends.

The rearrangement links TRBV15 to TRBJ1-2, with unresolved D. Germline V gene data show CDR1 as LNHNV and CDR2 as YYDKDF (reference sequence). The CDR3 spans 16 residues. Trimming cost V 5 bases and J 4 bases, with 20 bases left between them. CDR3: CATSPHLETAGYGYTF. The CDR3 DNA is TGTGCCACCAGCCCCCACCTCGAGACGGCGGGCTATGGCTACACCTTC.

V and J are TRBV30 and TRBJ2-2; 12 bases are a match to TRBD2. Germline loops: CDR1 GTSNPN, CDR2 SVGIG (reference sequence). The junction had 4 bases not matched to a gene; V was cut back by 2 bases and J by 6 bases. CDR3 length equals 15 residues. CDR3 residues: CAWSPGLAGPGELFF. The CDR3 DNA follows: TGTGCCTGGAGTCCCGGACTAGCGGGACCCGGGGAGCTGTTTTTT.

The DNA of the CDR3 is TGTGCCAGCAGCTTAGAAGCGGGATCCTACGAGCAGTACTTC. Translating it yields CASSLEAGSYEQYF. The chain employs TRBV11-2 and TRBJ2-7; 7 bases are a match to TRBD2. The CDR3 covers 14 residues. CDR1 and CDR2 from the germline V gene are SGHAT and FQNNGV. Unmatched junction bases numbered 0, after V lost 0 bases and J lost 1 base.

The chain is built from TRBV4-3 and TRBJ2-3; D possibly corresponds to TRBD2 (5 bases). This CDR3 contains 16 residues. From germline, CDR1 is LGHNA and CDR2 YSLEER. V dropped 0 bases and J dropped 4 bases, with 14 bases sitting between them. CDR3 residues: CASSQEWETKADTQYF. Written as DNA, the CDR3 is TGCGCCAGCAGCCAAGAGTGGGAGACGAAGGCAGATACGCAGTATTTT.

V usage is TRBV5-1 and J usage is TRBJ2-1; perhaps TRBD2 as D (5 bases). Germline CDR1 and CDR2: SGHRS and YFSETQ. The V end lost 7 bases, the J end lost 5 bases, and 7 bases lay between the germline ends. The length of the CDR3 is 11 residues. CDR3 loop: CASGLNNEQFF. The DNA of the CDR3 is TGCGCCAGCGGACTTAACAATGAGCAGTTCTTC. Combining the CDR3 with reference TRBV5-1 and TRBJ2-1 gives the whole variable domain KAGVTQTPRYLIKTRGQQVTLSCSPISGHRSVSWYQQTPGQGLQFLFEYFSETQRNKGNFPGRFSGRQFSNSRSEMNVSTLELGDSALYLCASGLNNEQFFGPGTRLTVL.

The CDR3: CATSRARDRAYNEQFF. The CDR3 region has the DNA TGTGCCACCAGCAGGGCAAGGGACAGGGCCTACAATGAGCAGTTCTTC. This chain connects TRBV15 to TRBJ2-1, with 9 bases that match TRBD1. This CDR3 has 16 residues. Germline lookup yields CDR1 LNHNV and CDR2 YYDKDF (reference sequence). Trimming at V came to 3 bases and at J to 2 bases, leaving 5 bases not matched to a gene.

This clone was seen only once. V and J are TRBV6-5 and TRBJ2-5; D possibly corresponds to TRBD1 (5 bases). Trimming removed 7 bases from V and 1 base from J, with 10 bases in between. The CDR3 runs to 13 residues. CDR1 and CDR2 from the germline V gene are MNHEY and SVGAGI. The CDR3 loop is CASNQGPQETQYF. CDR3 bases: TGTGCCAGCAATCAGGGCCCCCAAGAGACCCAGTACTTC.

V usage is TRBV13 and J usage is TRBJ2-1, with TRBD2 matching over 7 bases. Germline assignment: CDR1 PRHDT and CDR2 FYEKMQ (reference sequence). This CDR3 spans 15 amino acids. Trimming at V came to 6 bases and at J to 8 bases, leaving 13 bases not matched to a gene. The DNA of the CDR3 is TGTGCCAGCAGGCCTAGCGGTGGAGGGCCCTATGAGCAGTTCTTC. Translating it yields CASRPSGGGPYEQFF.

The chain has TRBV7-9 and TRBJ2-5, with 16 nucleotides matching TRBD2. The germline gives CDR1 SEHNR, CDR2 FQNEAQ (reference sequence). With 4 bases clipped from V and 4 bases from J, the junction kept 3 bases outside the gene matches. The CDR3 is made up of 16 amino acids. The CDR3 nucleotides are TGTGCCAGCAGCTCGGGACTAGCGGGAGGGGGAGAGACCCAGTACTTC. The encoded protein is CASSSGLAGGGETQYF.

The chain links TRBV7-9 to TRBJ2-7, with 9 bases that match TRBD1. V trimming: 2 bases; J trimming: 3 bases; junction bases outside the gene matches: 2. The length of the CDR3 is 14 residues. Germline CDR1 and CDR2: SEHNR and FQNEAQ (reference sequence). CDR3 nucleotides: TGTGCCAGCAGCTTACGGACAGGGGTCTACGAGCAGTACTTC. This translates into CASSLRTGVYEQYF.

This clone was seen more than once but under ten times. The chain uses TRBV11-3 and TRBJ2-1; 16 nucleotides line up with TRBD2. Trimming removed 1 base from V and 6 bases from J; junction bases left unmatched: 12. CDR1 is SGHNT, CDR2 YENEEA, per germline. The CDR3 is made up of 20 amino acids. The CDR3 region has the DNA TGTGCCAGCAGCTTAGGAACCGGGACTAGCGGGAGGGCCCTCCTCAATGAGCAGTTCTTC. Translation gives CASSLGTGTSGRALLNEQFF. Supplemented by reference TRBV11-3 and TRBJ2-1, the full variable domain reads EAGVVQSPRYKIIEKKQPVAFWCNPISGHNTLYWYLQNLGQGPELLIRYENEEAVDDSQLPKDRFSAERLKGVDSTLKIQPAELGDSAVYLCASSLGTGTSGRALLNEQFFGPGTRLTVL.

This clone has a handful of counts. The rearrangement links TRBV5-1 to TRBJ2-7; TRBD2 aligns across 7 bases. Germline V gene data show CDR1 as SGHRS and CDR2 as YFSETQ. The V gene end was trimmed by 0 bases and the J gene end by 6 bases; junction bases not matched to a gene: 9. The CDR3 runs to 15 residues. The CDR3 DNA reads TGCGCCAGCAGCTTGGGGGGGGGAAAAGATTGCGAGCAGTACTTC. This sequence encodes CASSLGGGKDCEQYF. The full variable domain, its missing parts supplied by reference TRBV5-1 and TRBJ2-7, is KAGVTQTPRYLIKTRGQQVTLSCSPISGHRSVSWYQQTPGQGLQFLFEYFSETQRNKGNFPGRFSGRQFSNSRSEMNVSTLELGDSALYLCASSLGGGKDCEQYFGPGTRLTVT.

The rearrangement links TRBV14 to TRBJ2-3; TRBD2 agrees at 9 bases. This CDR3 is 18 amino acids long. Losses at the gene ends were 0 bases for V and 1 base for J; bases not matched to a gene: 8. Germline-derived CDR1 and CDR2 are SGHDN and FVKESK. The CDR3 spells CASSQDAGGPIGTDTQYF. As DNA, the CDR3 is TGTGCCAGCAGCCAAGATGCGGGAGGGCCGATTGGCACAGATACGCAGTATTTT.

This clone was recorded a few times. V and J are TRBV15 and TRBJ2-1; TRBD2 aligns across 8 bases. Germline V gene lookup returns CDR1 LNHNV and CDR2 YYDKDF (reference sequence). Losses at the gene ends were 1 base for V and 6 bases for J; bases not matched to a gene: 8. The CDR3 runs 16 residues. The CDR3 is CATSRVPLSGINEQFF. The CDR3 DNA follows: TGTGCCACCAGCAGAGTCCCGCTTAGCGGGATCAATGAGCAGTTCTTC.

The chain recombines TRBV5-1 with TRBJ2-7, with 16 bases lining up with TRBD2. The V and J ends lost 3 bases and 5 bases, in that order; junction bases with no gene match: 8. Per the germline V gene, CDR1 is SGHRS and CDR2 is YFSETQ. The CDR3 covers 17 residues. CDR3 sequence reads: CASSSGTSGRALDEQYF. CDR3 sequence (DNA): TGCGCCAGCAGCTCTGGGACTAGCGGGAGGGCCTTGGACGAGCAGTACTTC.

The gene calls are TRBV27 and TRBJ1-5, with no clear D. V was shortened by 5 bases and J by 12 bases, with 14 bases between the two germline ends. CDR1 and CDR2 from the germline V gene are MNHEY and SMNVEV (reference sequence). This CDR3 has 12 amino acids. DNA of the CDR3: TGTGCCAGCAGTCCCAGGCTCGGGGACCAGCATTTT. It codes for CASSPRLGDQHF.

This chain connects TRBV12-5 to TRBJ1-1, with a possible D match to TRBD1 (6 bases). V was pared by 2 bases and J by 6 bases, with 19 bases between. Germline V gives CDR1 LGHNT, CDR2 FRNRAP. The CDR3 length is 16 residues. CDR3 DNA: TGTGCTAGTGGTTTGTTCCATCGACAGGTTGGTTCTGAAGCTTTCTTT. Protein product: CASGLFHRQVGSEAFF.

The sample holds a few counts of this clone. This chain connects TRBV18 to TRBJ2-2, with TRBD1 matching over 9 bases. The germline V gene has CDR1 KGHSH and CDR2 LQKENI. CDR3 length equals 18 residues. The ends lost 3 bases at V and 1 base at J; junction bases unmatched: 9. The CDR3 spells CASSPPSGQGRNTGELFF. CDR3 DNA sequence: TGTGCCAGCTCACCCCCCTCGGGACAGGGCAGGAACACCGGGGAGCTGTTTTTT.

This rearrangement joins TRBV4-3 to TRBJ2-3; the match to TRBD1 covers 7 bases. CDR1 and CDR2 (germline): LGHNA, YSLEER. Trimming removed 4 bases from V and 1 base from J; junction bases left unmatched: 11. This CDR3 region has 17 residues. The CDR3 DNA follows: TGCGCCAGCAGCCCCCGACAAACAGGGGATTGCACAGATACGCAGTATTTT. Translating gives CASSPRQTGDCTDTQYF.

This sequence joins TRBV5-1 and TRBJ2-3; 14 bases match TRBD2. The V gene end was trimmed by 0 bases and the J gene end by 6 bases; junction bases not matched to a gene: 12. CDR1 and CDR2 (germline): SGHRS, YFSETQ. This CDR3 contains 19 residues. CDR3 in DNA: TGCGCCAGCAGCTTGGGACTAGCGGGAGGGCCTGAGTCAGGGGATACGCAGTATTTT. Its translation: CASSLGLAGGPESGDTQYF.

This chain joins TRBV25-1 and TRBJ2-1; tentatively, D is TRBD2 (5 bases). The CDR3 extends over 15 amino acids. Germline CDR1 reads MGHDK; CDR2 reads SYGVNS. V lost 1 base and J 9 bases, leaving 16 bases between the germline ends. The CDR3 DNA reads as TGTGCCAGCAGTGAATCGATGGGAGTGTTGAGTGAGCAGTTCTTC. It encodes CASSESMGVLSEQFF.

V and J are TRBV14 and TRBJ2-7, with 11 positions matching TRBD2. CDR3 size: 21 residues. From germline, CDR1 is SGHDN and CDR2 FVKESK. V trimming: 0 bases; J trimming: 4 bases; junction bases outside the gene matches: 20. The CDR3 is CASSQDPLGTSGFSQRYEQYF. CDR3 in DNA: TGTGCCAGCAGCCAAGACCCCCTCGGGACTAGCGGCTTCTCTCAACGTTACGAGCAGTACTTC.

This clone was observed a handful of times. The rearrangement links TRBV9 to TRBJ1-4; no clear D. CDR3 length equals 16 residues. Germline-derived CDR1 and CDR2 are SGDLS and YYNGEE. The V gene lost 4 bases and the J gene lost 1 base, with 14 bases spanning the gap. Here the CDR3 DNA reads TGTGCCAGCAGCCCGGATTTCGGGGAAACTAATGAAAAACTGTTTTTT. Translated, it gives CASSPDFGETNEKLFF. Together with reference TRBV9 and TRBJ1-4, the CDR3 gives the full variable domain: DSGVTQTPKHLITATGQRVTLRCSPRSGDLSVYWYQQSLDQGLQFLIQYYNGEERAKGNILERFSAQQFPDLHSELNLSSLELGDSALYFCASSPDFGETNEKLFFGSGTQLSVL.

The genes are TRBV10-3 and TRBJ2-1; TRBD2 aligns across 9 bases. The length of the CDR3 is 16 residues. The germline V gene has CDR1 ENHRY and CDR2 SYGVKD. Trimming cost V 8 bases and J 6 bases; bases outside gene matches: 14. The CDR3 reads CAIGGLGGRVGNEQFF. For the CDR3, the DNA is TGTGCCATCGGAGGACTTGGCGGGAGGGTAGGCAATGAGCAGTTCTTC.

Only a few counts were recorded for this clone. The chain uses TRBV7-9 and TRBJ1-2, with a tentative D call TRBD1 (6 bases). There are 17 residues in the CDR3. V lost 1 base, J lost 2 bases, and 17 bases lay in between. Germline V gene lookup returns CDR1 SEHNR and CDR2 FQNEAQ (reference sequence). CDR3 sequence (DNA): TGTGCCAGCAGCTTAGAAGGGGGAGGCGGGGGGAACTATGGCTACACCTTC. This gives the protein CASSLEGGGGGNYGYTF.

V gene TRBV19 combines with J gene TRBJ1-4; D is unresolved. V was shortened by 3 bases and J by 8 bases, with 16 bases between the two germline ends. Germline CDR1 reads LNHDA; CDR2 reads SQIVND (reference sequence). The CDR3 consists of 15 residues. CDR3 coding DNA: TGTGCCAGTAGTATGTTTCCCCGCGGAGGAGAAAAACTGTTTTTT. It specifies CASSMFPRGGEKLFF. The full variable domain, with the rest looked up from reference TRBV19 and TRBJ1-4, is DGGITQSPKYLFRKEGQNVTLSCEQNLNHDAMYWYRQDPGQGLRLIYYSQIVNDFQKGDIAEGYSVSREKKESFPLTVTSAQKNPTAFYLCASSMFPRGGEKLFFGSGTQLSVL.

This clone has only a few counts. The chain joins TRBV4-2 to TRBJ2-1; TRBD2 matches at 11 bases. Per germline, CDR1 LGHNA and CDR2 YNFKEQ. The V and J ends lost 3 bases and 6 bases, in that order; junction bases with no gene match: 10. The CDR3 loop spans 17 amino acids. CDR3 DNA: TGTGCCAGCAGCCAGCAATTAGCGGGAGGGCCGCCCAATGAGCAGTTCTTC. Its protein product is CASSQQLAGGPPNEQFF.